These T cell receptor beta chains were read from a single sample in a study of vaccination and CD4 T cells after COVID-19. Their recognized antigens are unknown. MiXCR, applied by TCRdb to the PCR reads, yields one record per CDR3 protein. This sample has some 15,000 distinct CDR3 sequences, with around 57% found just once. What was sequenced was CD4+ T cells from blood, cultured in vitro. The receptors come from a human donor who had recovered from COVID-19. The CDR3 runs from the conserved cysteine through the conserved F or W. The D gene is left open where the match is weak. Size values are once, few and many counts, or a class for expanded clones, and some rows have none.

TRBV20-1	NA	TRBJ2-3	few	CSARVRLRNTDTQYF	TGCAGTGCTAGAGTGCGACTACGGAACACAGATACGCAGTATTTT
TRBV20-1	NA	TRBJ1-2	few	CSARRQGGRWGYTF	TGCAGTGCTAGGCGTCAAGGGGGACGTTGGGGCTACACCTTC
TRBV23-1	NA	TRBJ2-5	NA	CASSRGRQETQYF	TGCGCCAGCAGTCGCGGCAGGCAAGAGACCCAGTACTTC
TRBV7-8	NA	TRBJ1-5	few	CASSLSGQVAQPQHF	TGTGCCAGCAGCTTATCGGGTCAGGTTGCTCAGCCCCAGCATTTT
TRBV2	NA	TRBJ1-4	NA	CASSEGLANEKLFF	TGTGCCAGCAGTGAGGGGCTAGCTAATGAAAAACTGTTTTTT
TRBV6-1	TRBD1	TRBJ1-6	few	CASRRTGDNSPLHF	TGTGCCAGCAGGAGGACAGGGGATAATTCACCCCTCCACTTT
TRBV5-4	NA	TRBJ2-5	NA	CASSSTGLQETQYF	TGTGCCAGCAGCTCCACAGGCCTTCAAGAGACCCAGTACTTC
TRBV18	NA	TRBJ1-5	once	CASSPGRGVEQPQHF	TGTGCCAGCTCACCAGGGCGGGGAGTAGAACAGCCCCAGCATTTT
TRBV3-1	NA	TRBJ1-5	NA	CASSPRQGNQPQHF	TGTGCCAGCAGTCCAAGACAGGGCAATCAGCCCCAGCATTTT
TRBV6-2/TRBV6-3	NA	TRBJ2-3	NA	CASSYAARGLTDTQYF	TGTGCCAGCAGTTACGCCGCCCGAGGGCTCACAGATACGCAGTATTTT
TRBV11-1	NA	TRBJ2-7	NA	CASSLTGYEQYF	TGTGCCAGCAGCTTGACCGGGTACGAGCAGTACTTC
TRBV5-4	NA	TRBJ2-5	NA	CASSLRQSQETQYF	TGTGCCAGCAGCTTGAGACAGTCTCAAGAGACCCAGTACTTC
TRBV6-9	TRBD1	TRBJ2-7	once	CASSYDGQGTYEQYF	TGTGCCAGCAGTTACGACGGACAGGGAACCTACGAGCAGTACTTC
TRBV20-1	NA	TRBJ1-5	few	CSASPLVSNQPQHF	TGCAGTGCTAGCCCCTTGGTTAGCAATCAGCCCCAGCATTTT
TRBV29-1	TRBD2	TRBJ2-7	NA	CSASRGSHSYEQYF	TGCAGCGCATCGCGGGGGTCCCACTCCTACGAGCAGTACTTC
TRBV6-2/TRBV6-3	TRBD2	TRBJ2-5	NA	CASRTSGSKKTQYF	TGTGCCAGCCGGACTAGCGGGAGTAAGAAGACCCAGTACTTC
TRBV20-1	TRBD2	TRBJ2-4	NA	CSARDRMLAGHKNIQYF	TGCAGTGCTAGAGATAGGATGCTAGCGGGTCACAAAAACATTCAGTACTTC
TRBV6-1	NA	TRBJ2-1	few	CASSRGSNGHEQFF	TGTGCCAGCAGCCGGGGCAGTAACGGCCACGAGCAGTTCTTC
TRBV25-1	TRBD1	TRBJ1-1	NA	CASRLGQGTEAFF	TGTGCCAGCAGACTAGGACAGGGGACTGAAGCTTTCTTT
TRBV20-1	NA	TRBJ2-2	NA	CSAGRMGTGELFF	TGCAGTGCTGGCCGTATGGGCACCGGGGAGCTGTTTTTT
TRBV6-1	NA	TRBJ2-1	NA	CASGERSSYNEQFF	TGTGCCAGCGGGGAGCGGAGCTCCTACAATGAGCAGTTCTTC
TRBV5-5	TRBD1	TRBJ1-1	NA	CASSWDRGRTEAFF	TGTGCCAGCAGCTGGGACAGGGGGCGCACTGAAGCTTTCTTT
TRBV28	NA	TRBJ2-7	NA	CASSLYRRSRYEQYF	TGTGCCAGCAGTTTATATAGGCGGAGCCGATACGAGCAGTACTTC
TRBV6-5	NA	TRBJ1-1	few	CASSYLGGTEAFF	TGTGCCAGCAGTTATTTAGGGGGCACTGAAGCTTTCTTT
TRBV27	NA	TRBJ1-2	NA	CASRKSGALGGYTF	TGTGCCAGCAGAAAAAGTGGGGCTCTTGGTGGCTACACCTTC
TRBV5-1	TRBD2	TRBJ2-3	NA	CASSLAGTSGTDTQYF	TGCGCCAGCAGCTTGGCCGGGACTAGCGGCACAGATACGCAGTATTTT
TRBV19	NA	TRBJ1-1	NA	CASSGESWGGAEAFF	TGTGCCAGTAGTGGAGAATCCTGGGGGGGCGCTGAAGCTTTCTTT
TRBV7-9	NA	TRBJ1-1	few	CATDTEFRAFF	TGTGCCACCGACACGGAGTTTAGGGCTTTCTTT
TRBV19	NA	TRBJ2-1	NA	CASSMAGGLYNEQFF	TGTGCCAGTAGTATGGCGGGCGGGCTCTACAATGAGCAGTTCTTC
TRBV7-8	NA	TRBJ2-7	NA	CASRIRRQDKQYF	TGTGCCAGCAGAATACGGCGACAGGACAAGCAGTACTTC
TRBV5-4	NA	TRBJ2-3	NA	CASSKTSAMSDTQYF	TGTGCCAGCAGCAAGACTAGTGCCATGTCTGATACGCAGTATTTT
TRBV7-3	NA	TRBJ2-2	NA	CASSFYTGELFF	TGTGCCAGCAGCTTTTACACCGGGGAGCTGTTTTTT
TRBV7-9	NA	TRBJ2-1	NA	CASSRSGGLQFF	TGTGCCAGCAGTAGATCGGGCGGGTTGCAGTTCTTC
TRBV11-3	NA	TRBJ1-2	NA	CASSLPPDVRKNYGYTF	TGTGCCAGCAGCCTACCGCCGGACGTAAGGAAAAACTATGGCTACACCTTC
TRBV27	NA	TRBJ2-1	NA	CASRTSPSPHTSPGKNEQFF	TGTGCCAGCAGAACCTCCCCCTCCCCACATACTAGCCCGGGAAAGAATGAGCAGTTCTTC
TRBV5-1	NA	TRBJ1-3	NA	CASSPGTTGNTIYF	TGCGCCAGCAGCCCAGGGACAACTGGAAACACCATATATTTT
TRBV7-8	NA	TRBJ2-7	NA	CASSLAQSSYEQYF	TGTGCCAGCAGCTTAGCGCAGTCGTCCTACGAGCAGTACTTC